What follows is one T cell receptor (beta chain) and its context. Its target is not known. Alongside CTLA-4 blockade with ipilimumab, patients with chemo-refractory metastatic non-small-cell lung cancer received focal radiation. Assay used: immunoSEQ multiplex PCR; TCRdb lists only in-frame clones, some missing. The profile shows more than 55,000 clones, 70% to 85% of them singletons. The V end was cut by 5 bases, the J end by 3 bases, with 17 bases between. CDR3 length equals 15 residues. Germline assignment: CDR1 LGHNA and CDR2 YSLEER. This record belongs to a study of radiotherapy plus CTLA-4 blockade in lung cancer. In the study overall: Objective response was observed in about 19% of patients, and disease control in approximately 30%.

Study-wide findings and caveats: There was expansion of tumor-derived TCR clones in blood after radiotherapy plus ipilimumab. It was early blood T cell clone dynamics, with interferon-beta, that reportedly best predicted response.

The chain recombines TRBV4-3 with TRBJ2-7; tentative D call: TRBD1 (6 bases). The input for sequencing was peripheral blood, taken from a patient treated with radiotherapy plus ipilimumab. The receptor comes from a human donor with non-small cell lung cancer whose response to radiotherapy plus ipilimumab could not be evaluated. CDR3 coding DNA: TGCGCCAGCAGCGCGAACAGGGAAACTATCTACGAGCAGTACTTC. Translation: CASSANRETIYEQYF.